The source of this T cell receptor beta chain is a study of blood T cell repertoires in COVID-19 (dated by TCRdb to the early 2020s). Describing the broader study: Samples covering the acute and convalescent phases of COVID-19 were provided by collaborators in the United States, Italy and Spain. Sample metadata almost always included a de-identified subject ID, COVID-19 status, age in years and sex. Where available, HLA class I and class II types were taken from metadata supplied by the sample provider and were not determined by assay-based typing. Subjects who had been exposed to COVID-19, were actively infected with it, or had recovered from it provided the deeply sampled blood TCRbeta repertoires that made up the dataset. A freely available public database, intended as a resource for researchers studying the immune response to SARS-CoV-2, is where the repertoires were released. The material from the prospective study consisted of cDNA or gDNA derived from T cells, B-cell-depleted T cells, or PBMCs. The samples were drawn from the first 160 participants of the ongoing ImmuneRACE study and from under 1,500 subjects provided by 6 global collaborators.

CDR1 and CDR2, looked up from the germline V gene (reference sequence), are SEHNR and FQNEAQ. The CDR3 spans 15 residues, from the cysteine through the phenylalanine. Solely the CDR3 DNA is kept, with 45 bases framed from the first base. The junction shows trimming of 5 bases on V and 4 bases on J, and the gene matches do not reach 4 bases of it. The investigation overall reported the following: Clinical and demographic metadata were provided uncurated, with the amount varying by source and participant.

A note on this clone: Its antigen is still unknown. The sample holds no much larger clone one base away, and base qualities are not on file.

The collaborating institutions used their own protocols to collect whole blood in K2EDTA tubes. For TCRbeta analysis, collaborators shipped samples in one of three forms: frozen whole blood, isolated PBMCs, or DNA extracted from either of those sample types. The immunoSEQ Assay, a bias-controlled multiplex PCR, was used to amplify TCRbeta CDR3 regions from genomic DNA. Processing in the source paper ran as follows. The number of nucleated cells in each sample was estimated from the amplification of reference gene primers within the assay. To quantify the absolute abundance of each unique TCRbeta CDR3 rearrangement, sequence reads were collapsed and filtered. Productive Simpson clonality was computed per sample as the square root of Simpson's diversity index over productive rearrangements. Held by TCRdb, this immuneACCESS table contains in-frame sequences only and omits some clones. Under half of the omission traces to an unresolved V gene where checked; the cause of the rest is unknown. V and J calls and clone size are those listed in that table; D and trimming were worked out from the DNA. The sample table shows approximately 210,000 clones, and 82% are seen once. Clones ranked in the top ten supply roughly 12% of the sample.

The specimen was peripheral blood. The sequence came from a woman aged 40 to 50 with acute or convalescent COVID-19. Recombination joined TRBV7-9 with TRBJ1-4; 10 bases in between match TRBD1. Read as DNA, the sequence is TGTGCCAGCAGCCCTAGGACAGGGGGTAATGAAAAACTGTTTTTT. This encodes CASSPRTGGNEKLFF.